A single T cell receptor beta chain is shown here with its context. Its antigen is still unknown. This record belongs to a study of T cells after yellow fever vaccination. Study observations and caveats: Post-booster repertoires contained most primary-vaccination clones again (96% CD4, 88% CD8).

Germline V gives CDR1 DFQATT, CDR2 SNEGSKA (reference sequence). Trimming cost V 3 bases and J 4 bases; bases outside gene matches: 6. The CDR3 sequence is 15 residues long. For TCR, cDNA came from 5'RACE template switching, which added a universal primer site and UMIs. From the 5' RACE reads, TCRdb called clonotypes with MiXCR, one entry per CDR3 protein. The sample shows 110,000 to 150,000 distinct CDR3 sequences, approximately 6.6% of them seen only once. The V call is TRBV20-1, the J call TRBJ2-3; 11 positions match TRBD2. This sequence was found in a man aged 25-40 years who received the YFV17D yellow fever vaccine. The sequenced sample was CD4+ T cells sorted from PBMCs, obtained 10 days after the yellow fever booster vaccination. CDR3 residues: CSARAIAGGPDTQYF. The CDR3 coding sequence is TGCAGTGCTAGGGCAATAGCGGGAGGGCCAGATACGCAGTATTTT.